The clone carrying this T cell receptor beta chain was picked up many times. The data stem from a study of T cells in Graves' hyperthyroidism and ophthalmopathy. Researchers barred patients who had uncontrolled infection, other autoimmune disease, pregnancy or lactation. In making diagnoses, clinical symptoms, serum thyroxine and TRAb, thyroid ultrasound and orbital computed tomography were all used. V shed 7 bases and J shed 3 bases, with 16 bases lying between them. The CDR3 sequence is 13 residues long. Germline lookup yields CDR1 SQVTM and CDR2 ANQGSEA. TCR beta CDR3 regions were amplified from RNA transcripts. The study used the HTBI primer set for a first-round RT-PCR of the TCR CDR3. TCRdb itself ran the multiplex PCR reads through MiXCR, one entry per CDR3 protein. This table holds approximately 640,000 distinct CDR3 sequences, over 40% found once.

The J gene is TRBJ2-7, the V gene TRBV29-1, with a possible D match to TRBD1 (7 bases). This clonotype originated in an adult man with Graves' disease, either hyperthyroidism or ophthalmopathy (not recorded which). The material sequenced was peripheral blood or thyroid tissue (not recorded which). CDR3 in DNA: TGCAGCGCCTCAACAGGGGAGGTCTACGAGCAGTACTTC. Translated, it gives CSASTGEVYEQYF.